The 9 T cell receptor beta chains given below trace back to one sample, sequenced in a study of CD8+ T cells in alopecia areata. The authors extracted RNA and reverse transcribed it into cDNA as the sequencing template. Measured with immunoSEQ multiplex PCR; TCRdb has only the in-frame clones, and not every one. This table holds roughly 200,000 clones, roughly 60% found once. The starting material was CD4+ T cells sorted from blood, obtained at week 0. The receptor set was obtained from a human donor with alopecia areata.

The genes are TRBV29-1 and TRBJ1-1, with unresolved D. This CDR3 has 14 amino acids. The V end was cut by 0 bases, the J end by 8 bases, with 16 bases between. Germline assignment: CDR1 SQVTM and CDR2 ANQGSEA. CDR3 sequence: CSVEDLITLTEAFF. CDR3 nucleotide sequence: TGCAGCGTTGAAGACCTTATAACCTTGACCGAAGCTTTCTTT.

The genes are TRBV30 and TRBJ1-1, with D uncertain. Deletions cut 1 base from V and 8 bases from J, with 14 bases between. Germline V gives CDR1 GTSNPN, CDR2 SVGIG (reference sequence). The CDR3 contains 13 residues. CDR3: CAWSGPSAGEAFF. For the CDR3, the DNA is TGTGCCTGGAGTGGCCCCTCGGCAGGCGAAGCTTTCTTT.

CDR3 nucleotides: TGCAGCGTTGGGGGATTGGGGGAGCAGTACTTC. It encodes CSVGGLGEQYF. The J gene is TRBJ2-7, the V gene TRBV29-1; no definite D call. Between the trimmed V and J ends, which lost 4 bases and 7 bases, there was a span of 11 bases. The CDR3 extends over 11 amino acids. Germline V gives CDR1 SQVTM, CDR2 ANQGSEA.

This clone was seen a handful of times. The chain uses TRBV29-1 and TRBJ1-1; D remains ambiguous. From germline, CDR1 is SQVTM and CDR2 ANQGSEA. CDR3 size: 14 residues. V was trimmed by 4 bases and J by 1 base, leaving 13 bases between them. CDR3 in amino acids: CSVVVSGPNTEAFF. Here the CDR3 DNA reads TGCAGCGTTGTAGTGTCCGGGCCGAACACTGAAGCTTTCTTT.

The chain uses TRBV30 and TRBJ2-3; perhaps TRBD2 as D (5 bases). V lost 2 bases and J lost 3, with 12 bases in between. The CDR3 runs to 14 residues. Per the germline V gene, CDR1 is GTSNPN and CDR2 is SVGIG (reference sequence). CDR3 amino acids: CAWSPGVLTDTQYF. The CDR3 DNA reads TGTGCCTGGAGTCCCGGGGTTTTGACAGATACGCAGTATTTT.

The chain combines TRBV30 with TRBJ1-4, with D possibly TRBD1 on 5 matching bases. This CDR3 comprises 15 residues. Trimming removed 8 bases at V and 4 bases at J, with 20 bases between. Germline loops: CDR1 GTSNPN, CDR2 SVGIG (reference sequence). The DNA for the CDR3 is TGTGCCCTTTTTCAGCGCGGGACCTTTAATGAAAAACTGTTTTTT. Protein product: CALFQRGTFNEKLFF.

In this sample, this clone turned up once. This sequence joins TRBV10-3 and TRBJ1-5; tentatively, D is TRBD1 (5 bases). The CDR3 has 14 residues. Trimming removed 0 bases at V and 9 bases at J, with 12 bases between. The V gene's germline CDR1 is ENHRY and CDR2 SYGVKD. The chain's CDR3 is CAISESQVGAPQHF. CDR3 in DNA: TGTGCCATCAGTGAGTCGCAGGTCGGGGCGCCCCAGCATTTT.

The chain couples TRBV7-2 to TRBJ2-7; 8 bases match TRBD2. The CDR3 is 15 amino acids. Per the germline V gene, CDR1 is SGHTA and CDR2 is FQGNSA. The J segment lost 3 bases and the V segment lost 1 base, leaving 5 bases of the junction unmatched. The CDR3 is CASSLVGSGVYEQYF. The CDR3 DNA follows: TGTGCCAGCAGCTTAGTAGGTAGCGGGGTCTACGAGCAGTACTTC.

This clone was counted ten times or more. In DNA form, the CDR3 reads TGCGCCAGCAGCCCCTGGACAGGGGGCTTCGACAATGAGCAGTTCTTC. It yields the protein CASSPWTGGFDNEQFF. The V call is TRBV5-1, the J call TRBJ2-1; 11 bases line up with TRBD1. The CDR3 consists of 16 residues. The germline gives CDR1 SGHRS, CDR2 YFSETQ. Germline trimming cut 4 bases from V and 5 bases from J; bases unmatched to any gene: 8. The variable domain in full, completed from reference TRBV5-1 and TRBJ2-1, reads KAGVTQTPRYLIKTRGQQVTLSCSPISGHRSVSWYQQTPGQGLQFLFEYFSETQRNKGNFPGRFSGRQFSNSRSEMNVSTLELGDSALYLCASSPWTGGFDNEQFFGPGTRLTVL.